These 30 T cell receptor beta chains came from one sample sequenced in a study of blood T cell repertoires in COVID-19. Data came from immunoSEQ multiplex PCR; TCRdb stores just in-frame clones and leaves some out. The profile covers about 50,000 clones, with 80% to 90% appearing a single time and roughly 14% taken by the ten largest. The sample comprised peripheral blood. The source of these receptors is a human donor in a cohort sampled during active COVID-19. The donor label of this sample is uncertain.

V is TRBV24-1 and J is TRBJ2-1; the match to TRBD1 covers 7 bases. V dropped 3 bases and J dropped 2; count of bases not matched to a gene: 12. This CDR3 has 18 residues. Germline V gives CDR1 KGHDR, CDR2 SFDVKD. The CDR3 sequence: CATSDALTGSRTYNEQFF. The CDR3 nucleotides are TGTGCCACCAGTGATGCCCTGACAGGGAGCAGGACCTACAATGAGCAGTTCTTC.

The chain links TRBV18 to TRBJ1-3, with D maybe TRBD1 (6 bases). The CDR3 consists of 16 residues. Deletions cut 2 bases from V and 0 bases from J, with 11 bases between. CDR1 and CDR2 from the germline V gene are KGHSH and LQKENI. The CDR3: CASSPWSRGSGNTIYF. CDR3 nucleotide sequence: TGTGCCAGCTCACCATGGAGCAGGGGCTCTGGAAACACCATATATTTT.

About this clone: Different DNA sequences within this sample yield the same CDR3. The chain has TRBV3-1 (or the pseudogene TRBV3-2) and TRBJ2-7, with 11 bases lining up with TRBD1. Germline V gene lookup returns CDR1 LGHDT and CDR2 YNNKEL (reference sequence). The CDR3 is 15 residues long. Trimming at V came to 4 bases and at J to 4 bases, leaving 6 bases not matched to a gene. CDR3 amino acids: CASSPGTGGWYEQYF. For the CDR3, the DNA is TGTGCCAGCAGCCCGGGGACAGGGGGTTGGTACGAGCAGTACTTC.

The CDR3 here is CASSFAGEETQYF. The CDR3 coding sequence is TGTGCCAGCAGCTTCGCCGGGGAAGAGACCCAGTACTTC. The chain combines TRBV5-6 with TRBJ2-5, with D possibly matching TRBD2 (5 bases). Germline-derived CDR1 and CDR2 are SGHDT and YYEEEE. V dropped 2 bases and J dropped 3 bases, with 8 bases sitting between them. The CDR3 is 13 residues long.

The CDR3 DNA sequence: TGTGCCAGCAGTTCCTCGGGACTGGGGAGGGAGACCCAGTACTTC. Amino acid sequence: CASSSSGLGRETQYF. The chain links TRBV6-5 to TRBJ2-5, with D possibly matching TRBD2 (6 bases). The CDR3 sequence is 15 residues long. V lost 4 bases, J lost 5 bases, and 17 bases lay in between. CDR1 is MNHEY and CDR2 is SVGAGI in the germline V gene.

V is TRBV6-6 and J is TRBJ1-6; no definite D call. Germline V gene lookup returns CDR1 MNHNY and CDR2 SVGAGI (reference sequence). CDR3 length equals 15 residues. V lost 6 bases and J 2 bases, leaving 11 bases between the germline ends. DNA for the CDR3: TGTGCCAGCAGATACAAACAGACCTATAATTCACCCCTCCACTTT. Residues: CASRYKQTYNSPLHF.

V gene TRBV24-1 combines with J gene TRBJ1-1; the D is unclear. Germline lookup yields CDR1 KGHDR and CDR2 SFDVKD. V was cut by 9 bases and J by 0 bases, with 13 bases left in between. The CDR3 runs to 14 residues. This CDR3 reads CATPYCPLNTEAFF. As DNA, the CDR3 is TGTGCCACCCCCTATTGCCCATTGAACACTGAAGCTTTCTTT.

The genes are TRBV18 and TRBJ2-7; D perhaps matches TRBD1 (6 bases). V lost 4 bases and J lost 1, with 17 bases in between. In germline, CDR1 is KGHSH, CDR2 LQKENI. The CDR3 totals 16 residues. CDR3 amino acids: CASSLTTGTMSYEQYF. In DNA form, the CDR3 reads TGTGCCAGCTCACTAACGACAGGCACGATGTCCTACGAGCAGTACTTC. Using reference TRBV18 and TRBJ2-7 for the parts outside the CDR3, the full variable domain is NAGVMQNPRHLVRRRGQEARLRCSPMKGHSHVYWYRQLPEEGLKFMVYLQKENIIDESGMPKERFSAEFPKEGPSILRIQQVVRGDSAAYFCASSLTTGTMSYEQYFGPGTRLTVT.

This chain uses TRBV29-1 with TRBJ1-2, with TRBD1 matching over 10 bases. Germline V CDR1 and CDR2: SQVTM, ANQGSEA. V was clipped by 4 bases and J by 8 bases; unmatched bases: 10. This CDR3 region has 14 residues. Written as DNA, the CDR3 is TGCAGCGTTGCCGCGGACAGGGGGTTTCGGGGCTACACCTTC. It encodes CSVAADRGFRGYTF.

The genes are TRBV7-2 and TRBJ1-6; TRBD1 might be the D (5 bases). V lost 1 base to trimming and J lost 7 bases, with 14 bases between them. Germline loops: CDR1 SGHTA, CDR2 FQGNSA. This CDR3 is built from 16 residues. The CDR3 sequence is CASSLDSGAANSPLHF. The CDR3 DNA is TGTGCCAGCAGCTTAGATAGCGGGGCGGCCAATTCACCCCTCCACTTT.

The chain employs TRBV9 and TRBJ2-5; TRBD1 matches 7 bases. The CDR3 is 16 amino acids. Unmatched junction bases numbered 9, after V lost 3 bases and J lost 1 base. Germline lookup yields CDR1 SGDLS and CDR2 YYNGEE. Here the CDR3 reads CASSARLDRAQETQYF. The CDR3 bases are TGTGCCAGCAGCGCCCGGTTAGACAGGGCCCAAGAGACCCAGTACTTC.

This clone was seen only a few times. The V call is TRBV6-5, the J call TRBJ2-2; D remains ambiguous. V was cut by 0 bases and J by 8 bases, with 7 bases left in between. This CDR3 region has 13 residues. Germline CDR1 and CDR2: MNHEY and SVGAGI. The CDR3 sequence is CASSYSHMGELFF. CDR3 bases: TGTGCCAGCAGTTACTCACACATGGGGGAGCTGTTTTTT.

The V and J genes are TRBV6-5 and TRBJ1-5; 10 bases map to TRBD1. J was trimmed by 9 bases and V by 6 bases; bases with no gene match: 11. Germline V gene lookup returns CDR1 MNHEY and CDR2 SVGAGI. There are 15 residues in the CDR3. CDR3 coding DNA: TGTGCCAGCAGGGTTACGGACAGGGGGGAAGGGCCCCAGCATTTT. Translating gives CASRVTDRGEGPQHF.

This chain connects TRBV18 to TRBJ2-2; 10 bases map to TRBD1. CDR3 length equals 17 residues. J gave up 5 bases and V 5 bases, and 11 bases lay outside the gene matches. Germline V lookup: CDR1 KGHSH, CDR2 LQKENI. CDR3 region: CASSVFPGQGTTGELFF. For the CDR3, the DNA is TGTGCCAGCTCAGTTTTCCCGGGACAGGGGACGACCGGGGAGCTGTTTTTT.

The chain couples TRBV5-6 to TRBJ1-2, with a weak D call TRBD1 (6 bases). V lost 0 bases to trimming and J lost 6 bases, with 12 bases between them. Germline values: CDR1 SGHDT, CDR2 YYEEEE. This CDR3 is built from 14 residues. The CDR3 region is CASSLGGRGDGYTF. In DNA, the CDR3 is TGTGCCAGCAGCTTGGGTGGCAGGGGAGATGGCTACACCTTC.

The V call is TRBV2, the J call TRBJ2-7; 11 nucleotides agree with TRBD2. The CDR3 runs 16 residues. The V segment lost 6 bases and the J segment 0 bases; nucleotides outside the gene matches: 7. From germline, CDR1 is SNHLY and CDR2 FYNNEI. CDR3 residues: CASRGGTSGSSYEQYF. In DNA form, the CDR3 reads TGTGCCAGCAGGGGGGGTACTAGCGGGAGCTCCTACGAGCAGTACTTC.

The CDR3 DNA reads TGTGCCAGCAATCGGGACAGGCCTCCCTACGAGCAGTACTTC. Protein: CASNRDRPPYEQYF. V gene TRBV28 combines with J gene TRBJ2-7; 8 bases agree with TRBD1. Germline V gives CDR1 MDHEN, CDR2 SYDVKM. CDR3 size: 14 residues. Germline trimming cut 7 bases from V and 2 bases from J; bases unmatched to any gene: 7.

The chain couples TRBV15 to TRBJ2-5; maybe TRBD1 (6 bases). V was trimmed by 2 bases and J by 0 bases, leaving 10 bases between them. Looked up from germline, CDR1 is LNHNV and CDR2 is YYDKDF (reference sequence). The CDR3 runs 15 residues. This CDR3 is CATSRRGSYQETQYF. CDR3 bases: TGTGCCACCAGCAGAAGGGGGTCTTACCAAGAGACCCAGTACTTC.

The CDR3 bases are TGTGCCAGCAGCTCGCCCGGAGGAGCGGGGGGCACAGATACGCAGTATTTT. It specifies CASSSPGGAGGTDTQYF. The chain employs TRBV11-2 and TRBJ2-3; 8 positions match TRBD2. Germline CDR1 is SGHAT and CDR2 is FQNNGV. The CDR3 is made up of 17 amino acids. V was clipped by 4 bases and J by 1 base; unmatched bases: 10.

V is TRBV2 and J is TRBJ2-4, with 7 bases fitting TRBD2. In germline, CDR1 is SNHLY, CDR2 FYNNEI. The CDR3 consists of 15 residues. The V gene end was trimmed by 7 bases and the J gene end by 1 base; junction bases not matched to a gene: 7. Written as DNA, the CDR3 is TGTGCCAGCATGGGGCGGGGGTTTGCCAAAAACATTCAGTACTTC. Translation gives CASMGRGFAKNIQYF.

The CDR3 DNA follows: TGTGCCAGCAGTTTATCAAGCGGGGGGGCCGGAGAGCAGTTCTTC. Its translation is CASSLSSGGAGEQFF. The V call is TRBV28, the J call TRBJ2-1; 10 bases agree with TRBD2. The germline V gene has CDR1 MDHEN and CDR2 SYDVKM. The CDR3 covers 15 residues. Trimming at V came to 1 base and at J to 10 bases, leaving 7 bases not matched to a gene.

The rearrangement links TRBV27 to TRBJ2-3, with D perhaps matching TRBD2 (7 bases). V lost 2 bases and J 14 bases, leaving 17 bases between the germline ends. Germline CDR1 MNHEY, CDR2 SMNVEV (reference sequence). This CDR3 comprises 13 residues. CDR3 region: CASSLNPGGPMYF. The CDR3, as DNA: TGTGCCAGCAGTTTAAACCCGGGGGGCCCTATGTATTTT.

This clone was seen only once. This rearrangement joins TRBV19 to TRBJ2-7; 8 bases are a match to TRBD1. The CDR3 runs 14 residues. Germline CDR1 LNHDA, CDR2 SQIVND (reference sequence). The ends lost 5 bases at V and 7 bases at J; junction bases unmatched: 10. CDR3 nucleotide sequence: TGTGCCAGTAGTCCCACGACAGGGGTGGAAGAGCAGTACTTC. This gives the protein CASSPTTGVEEQYF.

The V gene is TRBV29-1, the J gene TRBJ2-3; D is perhaps TRBD1 (5 bases). Germline V gives CDR1 SQVTM, CDR2 ANQGSEA. The CDR3 totals 12 residues. V was clipped by 8 bases and J by 0 bases, with 9 bases between them. CDR3 sequence reads: CSQGDSTDTQYF. In DNA form, the CDR3 reads TGCAGCCAAGGGGATAGCACAGATACGCAGTATTTT.

This chain uses TRBV5-1 with TRBJ2-3; no reliable D call. The germline CDR1 and CDR2 sequences are SGHRS and YFSETQ. The length of the CDR3 is 11 residues. V was clipped by 3 bases and J by 5 bases, with 4 bases between them. CDR3 amino acids: CASSSRDTQYF. The CDR3 region has the DNA TGCGCCAGCAGCTCGAGAGATACGCAGTATTTT.

V is TRBV7-2 and J is TRBJ2-3, with 7 bases aligning to TRBD2. Germline V CDR1 and CDR2: SGHTA, FQGNSA. The CDR3 extends over 14 amino acids. J lost 2 bases, V lost 6 bases, and 5 bases had no gene match. CDR3: CASSLGLDTDTQYF. The CDR3, as DNA: TGTGCCAGCAGTCTAGGACTAGACACAGATACGCAGTATTTT. The full variable domain, rest sourced from reference TRBV7-2 and TRBJ2-3, is GAGVSQSPSNKVTEKGKDVELRCDPISGHTALYWYRQSLGQGLEFLIYFQGNSAPDKSGLPSDRFSAERTGGSVSTLTIQRTQQEDSAVYLCASSLGLDTDTQYFGPGTRLTVL.

The gene calls are TRBV25-1 and TRBJ1-1, with D unclear. CDR3 length: 13 residues. The germline V gene encodes CDR1 MGHDK and CDR2 SYGVNS. Between the trimmed V and J ends, which lost 5 bases and 1 base, there was a span of 8 bases. The CDR3 nucleotides read TGTGCCAGCAGTTTAAGCGGGAACACTGAAGCTTTCTTT. It is translated as CASSLSGNTEAFF.

This chain joins TRBV10-3 and TRBJ1-2; D is unresolved. This CDR3 has 13 residues. The V gene's germline CDR1 is ENHRY and CDR2 SYGVKD. The V gene lost 7 bases and the J gene lost 6 bases, with 15 bases spanning the gap. The CDR3 sequence is CAINPSSGDGYTF. DNA of the CDR3: TGTGCCATCAACCCTAGTTCCGGGGATGGCTACACCTTC.

This chain connects TRBV4-1 to TRBJ2-6, with 7 nucleotides matching TRBD1. CDR3 length equals 19 residues. The germline V gene has CDR1 MGHRA and CDR2 YSYEKL. J was trimmed by 2 bases and V by 0 bases; bases with no gene match: 10. The CDR3 nucleotides are TGCGCCAGCAGCCAAGACCCGGGACAGAAATCGGCTGGGGCCAACGTCCTGACTTTC. Amino acids: CASSQDPGQKSAGANVLTF.

V usage is TRBV3-1 (or the pseudogene TRBV3-2) and J usage is TRBJ2-1; D is perhaps TRBD1 (6 bases). Germline V lookup: CDR1 LGHDT, CDR2 YNNKEL (reference sequence). Trimming took 6 bases from V and 4 from J, leaving 19 bases between them. The CDR3 has 16 residues. CDR3 DNA: TGTGCCAGCAGATCCACAGGGTGGGGTTCGTACAATGAGCAGTTCTTC. It specifies CASRSTGWGSYNEQFF.